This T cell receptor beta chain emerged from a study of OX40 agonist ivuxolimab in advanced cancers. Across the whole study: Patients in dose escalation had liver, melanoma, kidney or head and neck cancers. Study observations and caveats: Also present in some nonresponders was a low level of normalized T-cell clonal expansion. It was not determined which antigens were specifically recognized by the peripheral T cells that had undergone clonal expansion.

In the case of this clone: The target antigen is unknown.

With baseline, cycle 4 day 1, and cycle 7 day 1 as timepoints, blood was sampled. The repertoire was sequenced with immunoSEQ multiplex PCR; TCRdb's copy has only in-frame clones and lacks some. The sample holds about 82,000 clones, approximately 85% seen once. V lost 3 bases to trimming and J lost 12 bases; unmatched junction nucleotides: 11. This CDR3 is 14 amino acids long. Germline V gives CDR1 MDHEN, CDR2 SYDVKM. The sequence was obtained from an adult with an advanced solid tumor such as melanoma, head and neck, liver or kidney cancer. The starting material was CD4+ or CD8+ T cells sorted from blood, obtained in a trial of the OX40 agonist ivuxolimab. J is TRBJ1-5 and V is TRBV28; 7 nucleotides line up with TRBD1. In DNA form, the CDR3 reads TGTGCCAGCAGTTTTCAGGGGGGGCCCACAGTCCAGCATTTT. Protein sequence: CASSFQGGPTVQHF.